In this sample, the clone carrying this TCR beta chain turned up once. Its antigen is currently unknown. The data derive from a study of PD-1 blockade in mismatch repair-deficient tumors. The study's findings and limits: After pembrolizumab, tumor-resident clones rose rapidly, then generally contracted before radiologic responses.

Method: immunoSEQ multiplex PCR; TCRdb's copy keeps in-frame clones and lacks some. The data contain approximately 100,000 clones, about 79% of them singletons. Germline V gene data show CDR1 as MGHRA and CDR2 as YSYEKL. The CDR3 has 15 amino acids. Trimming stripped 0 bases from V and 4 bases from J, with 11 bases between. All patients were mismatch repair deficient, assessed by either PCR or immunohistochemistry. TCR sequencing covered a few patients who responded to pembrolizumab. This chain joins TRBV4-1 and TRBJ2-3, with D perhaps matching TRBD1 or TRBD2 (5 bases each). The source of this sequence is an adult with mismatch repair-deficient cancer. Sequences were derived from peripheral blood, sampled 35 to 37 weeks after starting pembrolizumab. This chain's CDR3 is CASSQDTGHADTQYF. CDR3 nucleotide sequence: TGCGCCAGCAGCCAAGATACGGGGCACGCAGATACGCAGTATTTT.